The rows below give T cell receptor beta chains drawn from one sample of a study of cytomegalovirus exposure and HLA in healthy donors. Data came from immunoSEQ multiplex PCR; TCRdb stores just in-frame clones and leaves some out. The profile shows under 200,000 clones, around 77% of them singletons. Input material: PBMCs. Source of these receptors: a young man in good health and CMV-seropositive. Both conserved end residues are part of each CDR3. A D gene is named only where the DNA matches it firmly. Some rows mark clone size as missing; the rest say once, few, many or name a class of expanded clone.

D gene: TRBD2; J gene: TRBJ2-1; clone size: few; V gene: TRBV7-6; CDR3 protein: CASSRASGANSYNEQFF; CDR3 DNA: TGTGCCAGCAGCCGGGCTAGCGGGGCGAACTCCTACAATGAGCAGTTCTTC
D gene: NA; J gene: TRBJ2-5; clone size: NA; V gene: TRBV9; CDR3 protein: CASSLGARGVETQYF; CDR3 DNA: TGTGCCAGCAGCCTAGGGGCCAGGGGAGTGGAGACCCAGTACTTC
D gene: TRBD1; J gene: TRBJ2-2; clone size: NA; V gene: TRBV9; CDR3 protein: CASSADRGLIGTGELFF; CDR3 DNA: TGTGCCAGCAGCGCGGACAGGGGGCTTATAGGTACCGGGGAGCTGTTTTTT
D gene: NA; J gene: TRBJ1-1; clone size: NA; V gene: TRBV28; CDR3 protein: CASSLQTEAFF; CDR3 DNA: TGTGCCAGCAGTTTGCAGACTGAAGCTTTCTTT
D gene: TRBD2; J gene: TRBJ2-1; clone size: NA; V gene: TRBV7-6; CDR3 protein: CASSLESGGYNEQFF; CDR3 DNA: TGTGCCAGCAGCTTAGAAAGCGGGGGTTACAATGAGCAGTTCTTC
D gene: TRBD2; J gene: TRBJ2-7; clone size: NA; V gene: TRBV5-1; CDR3 protein: CASSWSGGAEQYF; CDR3 DNA: TGCGCCAGCAGTTGGAGCGGGGGGGCCGAGCAGTACTTC
D gene: NA; J gene: TRBJ2-3; clone size: once; V gene: TRBV19; CDR3 protein: CASSIDDITDTQYF; CDR3 DNA: TGTGCCAGTAGTATAGATGACATCACAGATACGCAGTATTTT
D gene: NA; J gene: TRBJ1-1; clone size: NA; V gene: TRBV6-1; CDR3 protein: CASSAGRGATEAFF; CDR3 DNA: TGTGCCAGCAGTGCCGGGAGAGGGGCAACTGAAGCTTTCTTT
D gene: NA; J gene: TRBJ1-5; clone size: NA; V gene: TRBV4-1; CDR3 protein: CASSQQGGPNQPQHF; CDR3 DNA: TGCGCCAGCAGCCAGCAGGGAGGCCCCAATCAGCCCCAGCATTTT
D gene: TRBD2; J gene: TRBJ2-5; clone size: NA; V gene: TRBV7-2; CDR3 protein: CASSFRGTSGETQYF; CDR3 DNA: TGTGCCAGCAGCTTTCGCGGAACTAGCGGAGAGACCCAGTACTTC
D gene: TRBD1; J gene: TRBJ2-3; clone size: NA; V gene: TRBV19; CDR3 protein: CASILRDRARADTQYF; CDR3 DNA: TGTGCCAGTATCCTTCGAGACAGGGCGCGTGCAGATACGCAGTATTTT
D gene: NA; J gene: TRBJ2-1; clone size: few; V gene: TRBV28; CDR3 protein: CASSSTAYNEQFF; CDR3 DNA: TGTGCCAGCAGTTCTACAGCCTACAATGAGCAGTTCTTC
D gene: TRBD1; J gene: TRBJ2-1; clone size: NA; V gene: TRBV28; CDR3 protein: CASSLRPGQGTYNEQFF; CDR3 DNA: TGTGCCAGCAGTTTAAGACCCGGACAGGGAACCTACAATGAGCAGTTCTTC
D gene: NA; J gene: TRBJ2-7; clone size: NA; V gene: TRBV7-9; CDR3 protein: CASSLAGSYEQYF; CDR3 DNA: TGTGCCAGCAGCTTGGCAGGCTCCTACGAGCAGTACTTC
D gene: TRBD1; J gene: TRBJ1-5; clone size: few; V gene: TRBV2; CDR3 protein: CASSPTGGMGQPQHF; CDR3 DNA: TGTGCCAGCAGTCCGACAGGGGGCATGGGTCAGCCCCAGCATTTT
D gene: TRBD1; J gene: TRBJ1-1; clone size: NA; V gene: TRBV30; CDR3 protein: CAWKMWTGGMNTEAFF; CDR3 DNA: TGTGCCTGGAAGATGTGGACAGGGGGCATGAACACTGAAGCTTTCTTT
D gene: TRBD2; J gene: TRBJ2-3; clone size: NA; V gene: TRBV14; CDR3 protein: CASKDIGLAGHTDTQYF; CDR3 DNA: TGTGCCAGCAAGGACATTGGACTAGCGGGGCACACAGATACGCAGTATTTT
D gene: TRBD1; J gene: TRBJ2-1; clone size: NA; V gene: TRBV28; CDR3 protein: CASSELTDRGRQFF; CDR3 DNA: TGTGCCAGCAGTGAGCTCACCGACAGGGGGAGACAGTTCTTC
D gene: NA; J gene: TRBJ2-7; clone size: NA; V gene: TRBV5-4; CDR3 protein: CASSLGGQGLVYEQYF; CDR3 DNA: TGTGCCAGCAGCTTAGGTGGTCAGGGTCTCGTCTACGAGCAGTACTTC
D gene: NA; J gene: TRBJ1-5; clone size: NA; V gene: TRBV29-1; CDR3 protein: CSVADSSNQPQHF; CDR3 DNA: TGCAGCGTTGCTGACAGTAGCAATCAGCCCCAGCATTTT
D gene: NA; J gene: TRBJ2-7; clone size: NA; V gene: TRBV2; CDR3 protein: CASTERSEQYF; CDR3 DNA: TGTGCCAGCACCGAAAGGAGCGAGCAGTACTTC
D gene: NA; J gene: TRBJ2-7; clone size: NA; V gene: TRBV30; CDR3 protein: CAWSFQGNEQYF; CDR3 DNA: TGTGCCTGGAGCTTTCAGGGAAACGAGCAGTACTTC
D gene: TRBD1; J gene: TRBJ1-6; clone size: few; V gene: TRBV2; CDR3 protein: CASSDPGQNNSPLHF; CDR3 DNA: TGTGCCAGCAGTGACCCGGGACAGAATAATTCACCCCTCCACTTT
D gene: NA; J gene: TRBJ1-4; clone size: NA; V gene: TRBV6-1; CDR3 protein: CASSESNNEKLFF; CDR3 DNA: TGTGCCAGCAGTGAATCTAATAATGAAAAACTGTTTTTT
D gene: TRBD1; J gene: TRBJ2-7; clone size: few; V gene: TRBV2; CDR3 protein: CASRGTGGLGEQYF; CDR3 DNA: TGTGCCAGCAGGGGGACAGGGGGCTTGGGAGAGCAGTACTTC
D gene: NA; J gene: TRBJ2-1; clone size: NA; V gene: TRBV5-1; CDR3 protein: CASSLGDRGNEQFF; CDR3 DNA: TGCGCCAGCAGCTTGGGCGACCGGGGGAATGAGCAGTTCTTC
D gene: NA; J gene: TRBJ2-7; clone size: once; V gene: TRBV4-1; CDR3 protein: CASSHLPEQGTGCEQYF; CDR3 DNA: TGCGCCAGCAGCCACCTGCCGGAACAGGGTACCGGTTGCGAGCAGTACTTC
D gene: TRBD1; J gene: TRBJ2-1; clone size: NA; V gene: TRBV10-1; CDR3 protein: CASSDEGTVNDEQFF; CDR3 DNA: TGCGCCAGCAGTGATGAAGGGACAGTTAATGATGAGCAGTTCTTC
D gene: TRBD1; J gene: TRBJ2-7; clone size: few; V gene: TRBV6-5; CDR3 protein: CASSRTGTGSYEQYF; CDR3 DNA: TGTGCCAGCAGCAGGACCGGGACAGGATCCTACGAGCAGTACTTC
D gene: NA; J gene: TRBJ2-2; clone size: few; V gene: TRBV30; CDR3 protein: CAWSPRTGELFF; CDR3 DNA: TGTGCCTGGAGTCCCCGGACCGGGGAGCTGTTTTTT
D gene: TRBD2; J gene: TRBJ2-1; clone size: NA; V gene: TRBV7-8; CDR3 protein: CASSPTRRTSGPPRFF; CDR3 DNA: TGTGCCAGCAGCCCCACCCGCCGGACTAGCGGGCCGCCTCGTTTCTTC
D gene: NA; J gene: TRBJ1-5; clone size: NA; V gene: TRBV14; CDR3 protein: CASSQIGSNQPQHF; CDR3 DNA: TGTGCCAGCAGTCAAATCGGGAGCAATCAGCCCCAGCATTTT
D gene: TRBD1; J gene: TRBJ1-6; clone size: NA; V gene: TRBV11-2; CDR3 protein: CAGRQTGPHNSPLHF; CDR3 DNA: TGTGCCGGACGACAGACAGGGCCCCATAATTCACCCCTCCACTTT
D gene: TRBD1; J gene: TRBJ1-1; clone size: NA; V gene: TRBV5-4; CDR3 protein: CASSLEGQGHRTEAFF; CDR3 DNA: TGTGCCAGCAGCTTGGAGGGACAGGGGCACAGAACTGAAGCTTTCTTT
D gene: NA; J gene: TRBJ2-6; clone size: NA; V gene: TRBV2; CDR3 protein: CASSGPTWAEANVLTF; CDR3 DNA: TGTGCCAGCAGTGGCCCGACGTGGGCAGAGGCCAACGTCCTGACTTTC
D gene: TRBD2; J gene: TRBJ2-7; clone size: NA; V gene: TRBV6-6; CDR3 protein: CASSYGTSGTYEQYF; CDR3 DNA: TGTGCCAGCAGTTACGGGACTAGCGGAACCTACGAGCAGTACTTC
D gene: NA; J gene: TRBJ1-3; clone size: NA; V gene: TRBV20-1; CDR3 protein: CSASRGNTIYF; CDR3 DNA: TGCAGTGCTTCCCGGGGAAACACCATATATTTT
D gene: NA; J gene: TRBJ2-7; clone size: once; V gene: TRBV7-3; CDR3 protein: CASGLKHTTSYEQYF; CDR3 DNA: TGTGCCAGCGGACTAAAGCACACGACCTCCTACGAGCAGTACTTC
D gene: TRBD1; J gene: TRBJ1-6; clone size: NA; V gene: TRBV6-4; CDR3 protein: CASSDADRGKDNSPLHF; CDR3 DNA: TGTGCCAGCAGTGACGCCGACAGGGGAAAGGATAATTCACCCCTCCACTTT
D gene: TRBD1; J gene: TRBJ1-2; clone size: NA; V gene: TRBV5-1; CDR3 protein: CASSQYDRADGYTF; CDR3 DNA: TGCGCCAGCAGCCAATATGACAGGGCGGATGGCTACACCTTC
D gene: TRBD1; J gene: TRBJ2-6; clone size: few; V gene: TRBV7-9; CDR3 protein: CASSLPPGQGSGANVLTF; CDR3 DNA: TGTGCCAGCAGCTTACCTCCGGGACAGGGTTCTGGGGCCAACGTCCTGACTTTC
D gene: TRBD2; J gene: TRBJ2-5; clone size: NA; V gene: TRBV4-1; CDR3 protein: CASSQGSGSGGETQYF; CDR3 DNA: TGCGCCAGCAGCCAAGGCAGTGGTAGCGGGGGAGAGACCCAGTACTTC
D gene: NA; J gene: TRBJ1-3; clone size: once; V gene: TRBV7-9; CDR3 protein: CASYSGNTIYF; CDR3 DNA: TGTGCCAGTTACTCTGGAAACACCATATATTTT
D gene: NA; J gene: TRBJ2-7; clone size: NA; V gene: TRBV2; CDR3 protein: CASSLGFSYEQYF; CDR3 DNA: TGTGCCAGCAGTTTGGGCTTCTCCTACGAGCAGTACTTC
D gene: NA; J gene: TRBJ1-3; clone size: NA; V gene: TRBV30; CDR3 protein: CAWSVNSVGNTIYF; CDR3 DNA: TGTGCCTGGAGTGTTAACAGTGTCGGAAACACCATATATTTT
D gene: NA; J gene: TRBJ2-3; clone size: once; V gene: TRBV7-7; CDR3 protein: CASSLGQGTDTQYF; CDR3 DNA: TGTGCCAGCAGCTTAGGACAGGGCACAGATACGCAGTATTTT
D gene: NA; J gene: TRBJ1-2; clone size: NA; V gene: TRBV10-1; CDR3 protein: CASSANSELNYGYTF; CDR3 DNA: TGCGCCAGCAGTGCTAATTCTGAGTTGAACTATGGCTACACCTTC
D gene: NA; J gene: TRBJ1-1; clone size: NA; V gene: TRBV5-4; CDR3 protein: CASSLAQVNTEAFF; CDR3 DNA: TGTGCCAGCAGCTTGGCCCAGGTGAACACTGAAGCTTTCTTT
D gene: NA; J gene: TRBJ1-1; clone size: NA; V gene: TRBV6-5; CDR3 protein: CASSYGWGDTEAFF; CDR3 DNA: TGTGCCAGCAGTTACGGGTGGGGAGACACTGAAGCTTTCTTT
D gene: TRBD2; J gene: TRBJ2-2; clone size: NA; V gene: TRBV7-9; CDR3 protein: CASSLASLRGAKWAGELFF; CDR3 DNA: TGTGCCAGCAGCTTAGCGTCTTTGCGGGGGGCCAAGTGGGCCGGGGAGCTGTTTTTT
D gene: NA; J gene: TRBJ2-3; clone size: NA; V gene: TRBV5-1; CDR3 protein: CASSLRDIGTDTQYF; CDR3 DNA: TGCGCCAGCAGCCTCCGGGACATAGGCACAGATACGCAGTATTTT
D gene: TRBD2; J gene: TRBJ2-5; clone size: NA; V gene: TRBV4-1; CDR3 protein: CASSLLAGRETQYF; CDR3 DNA: TGCGCCAGCAGCCTCCTAGCGGGGAGAGAGACCCAGTACTTC
D gene: TRBD1; J gene: TRBJ1-1; clone size: NA; V gene: TRBV18; CDR3 protein: CASSPTGGDTEAFF; CDR3 DNA: TGTGCCAGCTCACCCACAGGGGGTGACACTGAAGCTTTCTTT
D gene: TRBD1; J gene: TRBJ1-2; clone size: NA; V gene: TRBV15; CDR3 protein: CATSSIPGQATYGYTF; CDR3 DNA: TGTGCCACCAGCAGTATACCGGGACAGGCGACCTATGGCTACACCTTC
D gene: NA; J gene: TRBJ2-7; clone size: few; V gene: TRBV27; CDR3 protein: CASSFRRTPIMYEQYF; CDR3 DNA: TGTGCCAGCAGTTTCCGCCGGACACCTATTATGTACGAGCAGTACTTC